The next 11 T cell receptor beta chains were all read from a single sample in a study of Ad26.COV2.S vaccination and SARS-CoV-2 variants. Sequencing used immunoSEQ multiplex PCR; TCRdb keeps in-frame clones, though not all of them. The table shows fewer than 400,000 clones, with around 81% occurring only once. Treatment described: some 19 received Ad26.COV2.S at low or high dose, single or two shots; about 5 received placebo; per-sample allocation not given. Samples analyzed were those drawn on day 63 after the first vaccine or placebo injection. The sequenced sample was peripheral blood, obtained in a trial of Ad26.COV2.S vaccine versus placebo. The receptors stem from a person between 18 and 59 years old who received the Ad26.COV2.S COVID-19 vaccine or a placebo.

The chain recombines TRBV20-1 with TRBJ2-3; TRBD1 might be the D (6 bases). CDR3 length: 11 residues. Germline V gene sequence: CDR1 DFQATT, CDR2 SNEGSKA (reference sequence). The germline V and J ends were trimmed by 5 bases and 6 bases, with 9 bases remaining between them. This chain's CDR3 is CSAPRGDTQYF. The CDR3 coding sequence is TGCAGTGCTCCTAGGGGGGATACGCAGTATTTT.

The CDR3 region is CASSSSRADTQYF. For the CDR3, the DNA is TGTGCCAGCTCATCGAGCAGGGCAGATACGCAGTATTTT. J is TRBJ2-3 and V is TRBV18; TRBD1 might be the D (5 bases). Germline assignment: CDR1 KGHSH and CDR2 LQKENI. Trimming cost V 5 bases and J 4 bases, with 10 bases left between them. This CDR3 comprises 13 residues.

This clone was recorded a few times. The genes are TRBV6-5 and TRBJ2-7, with D possibly TRBD2 on 6 matching bases. In germline, CDR1 is MNHEY, CDR2 SVGAGI. V was pared by 10 bases and J by 0 bases, with 13 bases between. The CDR3 extends over 13 amino acids. CDR3 residues: CATLGTPSYEQYF. The CDR3 DNA sequence: TGTGCCACCTTGGGGACTCCCTCCTACGAGCAGTACTTC.

CDR3 coding DNA: TGTGCCAGCAGGAGGGGGTTGGACTATGGCTACACCTTC. As protein: CASRRGLDYGYTF. The chain is built from TRBV12-3 or TRBV12-4 and TRBJ1-2, with D perhaps TRBD1 (6 bases). V lost 6 bases and J lost 3, with 11 bases in between. CDR3 length: 13 amino acids.

This clone was counted a few times. The chain has TRBV6-5 and TRBJ1-1; no definite D call. V gave up 2 bases and J gave up 2 bases, with 12 bases separating them. From germline, CDR1 is MNHEY and CDR2 SVGAGI. The CDR3 is 15 residues long. CDR3 bases: TGTGCCAGCAGTTACGGGAATTTACCCAACACTGAAGCTTTCTTT. Residues: CASSYGNLPNTEAFF.

V usage is TRBV11-2 and J usage is TRBJ2-1, with 10 bases fitting TRBD1. V dropped 4 bases and J dropped 3; count of bases not matched to a gene: 3. Germline CDR1 is SGHAT and CDR2 is FQNNGV. There are 15 residues in the CDR3. This CDR3 reads CASSSWDRGYNEQFF. DNA for the CDR3: TGTGCCAGCAGCTCCTGGGACAGGGGCTACAATGAGCAGTTCTTC.

The rearrangement uses TRBV5-1 and TRBJ1-2; D may be TRBD1 (6 bases). Per the germline V gene, CDR1 is SGHRS and CDR2 is YFSETQ. The CDR3 covers 15 residues. Trimming took 3 bases from V and 0 from J, leaving 12 bases between them. In DNA, the CDR3 is TGCGCCAGCAGCTCCCGACAGGAAACTAACTATGGCTACACCTTC. Amino acids: CASSSRQETNYGYTF.

In nucleotides, the CDR3 is TGTGCCAGCCGAAACCGGGACGCCTCTTCGGACTATGGCTACACCTTC. Protein: CASRNRDASSDYGYTF. The chain recombines TRBV7-9 with TRBJ1-2; possibly TRBD1 for D (5 bases). V gave up 8 bases and J gave up 3 bases, with 22 bases separating them. Germline V gene lookup returns CDR1 SEHNR and CDR2 FQNEAQ (reference sequence). This CDR3 contains 16 residues.

In DNA, the CDR3 is TGTGCCAGCAGCTTGTCAAGGGGGCTTAATTCACCCCTCCACTTT. Translated, it gives CASSLSRGLNSPLHF. V gene TRBV5-6 combines with J gene TRBJ1-6; 7 nucleotides line up with TRBD1. The germline V gene encodes CDR1 SGHDT and CDR2 YYEEEE. The V and J ends lost 1 base and 6 bases, in that order; junction bases with no gene match: 4. CDR3 length: 15 amino acids.

The chain uses TRBV5-1 and TRBJ2-1; no clear D. Germline CDR1 is SGHRS and CDR2 is YFSETQ. V dropped 1 base and J dropped 5 bases, with 10 bases sitting between them. This CDR3 spans 14 amino acids. CDR3: CASSLSGANNEQFF. CDR3 sequence (DNA): TGCGCCAGCAGCTTGTCCGGCGCTAACAATGAGCAGTTCTTC.

The chain has TRBV19 and TRBJ1-3; D is possibly TRBD1 (5 bases). Per the germline V gene, CDR1 is LNHDA and CDR2 is SQIVND (reference sequence). V gave up 4 bases and J gave up 3 bases, with 16 bases separating them. The CDR3 consists of 16 residues. DNA of the CDR3: TGTGCCAGTAGTACGGACCTTGGGGCAGGTGGAAACACCATATATTTT. This gives the protein CASSTDLGAGGNTIYF.